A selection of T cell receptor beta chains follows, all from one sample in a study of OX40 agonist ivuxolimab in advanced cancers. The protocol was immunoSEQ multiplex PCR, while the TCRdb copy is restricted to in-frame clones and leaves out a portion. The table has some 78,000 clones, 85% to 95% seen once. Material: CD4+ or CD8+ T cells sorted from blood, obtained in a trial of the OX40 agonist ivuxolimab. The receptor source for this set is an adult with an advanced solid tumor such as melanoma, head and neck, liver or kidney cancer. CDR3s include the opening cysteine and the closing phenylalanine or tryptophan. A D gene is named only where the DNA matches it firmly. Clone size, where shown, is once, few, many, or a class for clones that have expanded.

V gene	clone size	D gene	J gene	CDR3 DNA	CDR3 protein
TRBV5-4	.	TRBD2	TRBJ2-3	TGTGCCAGCAGCGTGACTAGCGGGGGGGCGGCAGATACGCAGTATTTT	CASSVTSGGAADTQYF
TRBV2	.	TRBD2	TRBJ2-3	TGTGCCAGCAGTGAGTGGACTGGCGGGGGGGAAGGTACGCAGTATTTT	CASSEWTGGGEGTQYF
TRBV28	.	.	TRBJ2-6	TGTGCCAGCAGTTTATCGGTTTTTAGCTCTGGGGCCAACGTCCTGACTTTC	CASSLSVFSSGANVLTF
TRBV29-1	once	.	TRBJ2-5	TGCAGCTCAGGAAGCTTCGGGACCCAGTACTTC	CSSGSFGTQYF
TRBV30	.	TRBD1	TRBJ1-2	TGTGCCTGGGCCCCCGGGACAGGGGGTTACTATGGCTACACCTTC	CAWAPGTGGYYGYTF
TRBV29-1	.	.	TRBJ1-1	TGCAGCGTTGAAGATCTGGGGGGTCCGAACACTGAAGCTTTCTTT	CSVEDLGGPNTEAFF
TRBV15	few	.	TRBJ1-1	TGTGCCACCAGCAGAACGACAGTGAACACTGAAGCTTTCTTT	CATSRTTVNTEAFF
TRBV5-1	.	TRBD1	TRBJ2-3	TGCGCCAGCAGCAGACAGGGAAGCACAGATACGCAGTATTTT	CASSRQGSTDTQYF
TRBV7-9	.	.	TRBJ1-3	TGTGCCAGCAGCATTTTTCGAAACACCATATATTTT	CASSIFRNTIYF
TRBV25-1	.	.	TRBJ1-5	TGTGCCAGCGAGGGGACGGGCAATCAGCCCCAGCATTTT	CASEGTGNQPQHF
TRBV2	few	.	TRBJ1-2	TGTGCCAGCAGGGGGGAGGGAGACTATGGCTACACCTTC	CASRGEGDYGYTF
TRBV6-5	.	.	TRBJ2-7	TGTGCCAGCAGTTACTCAGGACGGAGCTCCTACGAGCAGTACTTC	CASSYSGRSSYEQYF
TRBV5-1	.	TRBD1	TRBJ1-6	TGCGCCAGCAGCACGGACAGGGAGACTTCACCCCTCCACTTT	CASSTDRETSPLHF
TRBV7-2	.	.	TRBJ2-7	TGTGCCAGCAGCTTAGAGCAAGCGATCTACGAGCAGTACTTC	CASSLEQAIYEQYF
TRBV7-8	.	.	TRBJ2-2	TGTGCCAGCAGCTTAAAGAGAACCGGGGAGCTGTTTTTT	CASSLKRTGELFF
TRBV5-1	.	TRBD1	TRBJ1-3	TGCGCCAGCAGCTTGGGACAGGGGGCTGGAAACACCATATATTTT	CASSLGQGAGNTIYF
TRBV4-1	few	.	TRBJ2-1	TGCGCCAGCAGCCAAGAGGCGCTGGCCTACAATGAGCAGTTCTTC	CASSQEALAYNEQFF